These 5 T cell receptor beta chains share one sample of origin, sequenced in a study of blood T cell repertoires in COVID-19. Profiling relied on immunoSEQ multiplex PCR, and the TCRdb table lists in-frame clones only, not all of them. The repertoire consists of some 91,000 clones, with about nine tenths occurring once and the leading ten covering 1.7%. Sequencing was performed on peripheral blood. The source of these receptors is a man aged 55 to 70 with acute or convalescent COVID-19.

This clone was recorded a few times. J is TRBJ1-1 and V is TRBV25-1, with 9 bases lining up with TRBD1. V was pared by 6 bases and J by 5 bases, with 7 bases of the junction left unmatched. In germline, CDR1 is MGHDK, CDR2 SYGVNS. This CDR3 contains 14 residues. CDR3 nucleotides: TGTGCCAGCAGGCCGGGACAGGGTTTTACTGAAGCTTTCTTT. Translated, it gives CASRPGQGFTEAFF.

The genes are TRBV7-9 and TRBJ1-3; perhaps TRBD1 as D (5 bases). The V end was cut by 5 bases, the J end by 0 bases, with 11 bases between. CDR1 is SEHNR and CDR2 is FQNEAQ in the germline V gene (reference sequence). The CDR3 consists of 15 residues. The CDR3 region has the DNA TGTGCCAGCAGCCGACAGAGTACCTCTGGAAACACCATATATTTT. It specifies CASSRQSTSGNTIYF.

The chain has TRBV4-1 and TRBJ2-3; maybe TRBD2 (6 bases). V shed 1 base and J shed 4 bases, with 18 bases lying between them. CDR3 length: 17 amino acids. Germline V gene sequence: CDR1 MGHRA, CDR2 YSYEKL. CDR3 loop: CASSQAWRGLEADTQYF. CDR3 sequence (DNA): TGCGCCAGCAGCCAAGCTTGGCGGGGCCTCGAAGCAGATACGCAGTATTTT.

CDR3 region: CASSWAGGRTEAFF. The DNA for the CDR3 is TGTGCCAGCAGCTGGGCGGGGGGCCGCACTGAAGCTTTCTTT. This chain links TRBV5-5 with TRBJ1-1; TRBD1 might be the D (6 bases). Germline CDR1 SGHKS, CDR2 YYEKEE (reference sequence). Trimming removed 3 bases from V and 4 bases from J, with 13 bases in between. CDR3 length: 14 residues. The complete variable domain, with remaining parts taken from reference TRBV5-5 and TRBJ1-1, reads DAGVTQSPTHLIKTRGQQVTLRCSPISGHKSVSWYQQVLGQGPQFIFQYYEKEERGRGNFPDRFSARQFPNYSSELNVNALLLGDSALYLCASSWAGGRTEAFFGQGTRLTVV.

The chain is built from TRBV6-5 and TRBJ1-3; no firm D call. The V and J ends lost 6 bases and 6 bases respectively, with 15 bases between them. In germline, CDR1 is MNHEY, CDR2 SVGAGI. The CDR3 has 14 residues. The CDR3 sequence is CASRREILENTIYF. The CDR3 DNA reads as TGTGCCAGCAGGCGGGAAATCCTGGAAAACACCATATATTTT.